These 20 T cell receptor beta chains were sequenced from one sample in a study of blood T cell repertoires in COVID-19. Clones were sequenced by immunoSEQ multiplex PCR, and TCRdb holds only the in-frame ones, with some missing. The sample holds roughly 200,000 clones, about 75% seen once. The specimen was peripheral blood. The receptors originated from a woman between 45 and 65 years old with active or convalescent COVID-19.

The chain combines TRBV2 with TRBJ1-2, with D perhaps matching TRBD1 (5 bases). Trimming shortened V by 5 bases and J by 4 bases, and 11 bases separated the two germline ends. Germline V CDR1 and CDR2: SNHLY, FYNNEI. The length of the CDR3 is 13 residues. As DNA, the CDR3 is TGTGCCAGCAGTTTACAGGTTGGCTATGGCTACACCTTC. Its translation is CASSLQVGYGYTF.

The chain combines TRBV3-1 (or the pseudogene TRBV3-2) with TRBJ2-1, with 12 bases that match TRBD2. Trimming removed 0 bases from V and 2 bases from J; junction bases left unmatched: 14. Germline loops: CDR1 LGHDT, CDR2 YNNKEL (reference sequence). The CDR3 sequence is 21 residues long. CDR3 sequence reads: CASSQEARASGGARPYNEQFF. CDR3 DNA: TGTGCCAGCAGCCAAGAGGCTAGGGCTAGCGGGGGGGCTCGACCCTACAATGAGCAGTTCTTC.

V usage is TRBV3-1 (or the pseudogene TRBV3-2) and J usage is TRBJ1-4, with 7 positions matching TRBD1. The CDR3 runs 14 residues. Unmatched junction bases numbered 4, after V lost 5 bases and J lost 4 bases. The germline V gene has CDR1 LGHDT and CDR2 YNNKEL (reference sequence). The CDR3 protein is CASSSGQLNEKLFF. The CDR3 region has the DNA TGTGCCAGCAGCTCGGGACAGCTTAATGAAAAACTGTTTTTT.

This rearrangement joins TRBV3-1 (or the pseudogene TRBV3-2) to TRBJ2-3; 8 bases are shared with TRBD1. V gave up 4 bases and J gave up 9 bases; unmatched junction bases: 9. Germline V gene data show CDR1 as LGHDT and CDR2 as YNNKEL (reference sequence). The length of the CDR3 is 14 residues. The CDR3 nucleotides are TGTGCCAGCAGCCCGGACAGGGTTGGGGTAACGCAGTATTTT. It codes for CASSPDRVGVTQYF.

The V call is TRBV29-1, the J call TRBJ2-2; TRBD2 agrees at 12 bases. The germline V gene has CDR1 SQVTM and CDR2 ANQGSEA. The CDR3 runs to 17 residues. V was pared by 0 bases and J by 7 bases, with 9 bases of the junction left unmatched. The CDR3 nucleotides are TGCAGCGTTGAAGATAGGCTAGCGGGGGGGCCTGGCGGGGAGCTGTTTTTT. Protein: CSVEDRLAGGPGGELFF.

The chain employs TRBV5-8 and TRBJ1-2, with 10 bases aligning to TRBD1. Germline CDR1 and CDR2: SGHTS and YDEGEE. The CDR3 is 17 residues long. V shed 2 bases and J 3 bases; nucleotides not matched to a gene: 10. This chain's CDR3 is CASSFLKGQGRDYGYTF. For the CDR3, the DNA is TGTGCCAGCAGCTTTCTAAAGGGACAGGGGCGGGACTATGGCTACACCTTC.

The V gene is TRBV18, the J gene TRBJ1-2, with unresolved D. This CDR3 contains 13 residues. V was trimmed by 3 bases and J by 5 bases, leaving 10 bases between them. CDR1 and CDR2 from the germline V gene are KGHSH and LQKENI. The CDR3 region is CASSPLSGYGYTF. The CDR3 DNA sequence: TGTGCCAGCTCACCCCTGAGTGGTTATGGCTACACCTTC. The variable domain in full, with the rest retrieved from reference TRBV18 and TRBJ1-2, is NAGVMQNPRHLVRRRGQEARLRCSPMKGHSHVYWYRQLPEEGLKFMVYLQKENIIDESGMPKERFSAEFPKEGPSILRIQQVVRGDSAAYFCASSPLSGYGYTFGSGTRLTVV.

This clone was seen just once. The CDR3 here is CASSVPGGTIYF. In nucleotides, the CDR3 is TGTGCCAGCAGCGTCCCCGGGGGCACCATATATTTT. The chain has TRBV7-8 and TRBJ1-3, with a tentative D call TRBD1 (5 bases). Trimming removed 5 bases at V and 9 bases at J, with 11 bases between. CDR3 length equals 12 residues. CDR1 is SGHVS, CDR2 FQNEAQ, per germline. The complete variable domain, with remaining parts taken from reference TRBV7-8 and TRBJ1-3, reads GAGVSQSPRYKVAKRGQDVALRCDPISGHVSLFWYQQALGQGPEFLTYFQNEAQLDKSGLPSDRFFAERPEGSVSTLKIQRTQQEDSAVYLCASSVPGGTIYFGEGSWLTVV.

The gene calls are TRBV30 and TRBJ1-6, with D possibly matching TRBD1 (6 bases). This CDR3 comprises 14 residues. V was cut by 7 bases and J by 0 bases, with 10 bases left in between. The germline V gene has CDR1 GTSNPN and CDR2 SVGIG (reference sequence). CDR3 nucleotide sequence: TGTGCCTACGGACAGAGCTCCTATAATTCACCCCTCCACTTT. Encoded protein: CAYGQSSYNSPLHF.

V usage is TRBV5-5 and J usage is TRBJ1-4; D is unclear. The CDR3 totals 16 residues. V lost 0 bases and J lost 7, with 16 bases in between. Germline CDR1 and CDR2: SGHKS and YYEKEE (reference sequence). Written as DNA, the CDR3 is TGTGCCAGCAGCTTGGAGGGAGTAGGCTTCGTTGAAAAACTGTTTTTT. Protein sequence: CASSLEGVGFVEKLFF.

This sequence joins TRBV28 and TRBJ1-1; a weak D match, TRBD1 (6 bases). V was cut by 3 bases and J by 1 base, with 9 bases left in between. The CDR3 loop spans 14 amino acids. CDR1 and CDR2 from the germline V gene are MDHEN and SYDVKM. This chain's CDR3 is CASSFLQGNTEAFF. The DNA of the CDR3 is TGTGCCAGCAGTTTTTTACAGGGGAACACTGAAGCTTTCTTT.

CDR3 nucleotide sequence: TGTGCCAGCAGTTTAGGGACAACTGGAAACACCATATATTTT. Translating it yields CASSLGTTGNTIYF. The V and J genes are TRBV27 and TRBJ1-3; D perhaps matches TRBD1 (6 bases). This CDR3 is 14 amino acids long. Trimming took 2 bases from V and 2 from J, leaving 7 bases between them. The germline V gene has CDR1 MNHEY and CDR2 SMNVEV (reference sequence).

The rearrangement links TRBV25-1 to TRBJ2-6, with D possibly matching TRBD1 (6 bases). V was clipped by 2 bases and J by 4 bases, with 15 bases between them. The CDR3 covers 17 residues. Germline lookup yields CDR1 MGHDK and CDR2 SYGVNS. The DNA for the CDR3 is TGTGCCAGCAGTGAAAGTCAGGGGCTGAGAGGGGCCAACGTCCTGACTTTC. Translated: CASSESQGLRGANVLTF. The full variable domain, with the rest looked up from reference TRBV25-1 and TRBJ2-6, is EADIYQTPRYLVIGTGKKITLECSQTMGHDKMYWYQQDPGMELHLIHYSYGVNSTEKGDLSSESTVSRIRTEHFPLTLESARPSHTSQYLCASSESQGLRGANVLTFGAGSRLTVL.

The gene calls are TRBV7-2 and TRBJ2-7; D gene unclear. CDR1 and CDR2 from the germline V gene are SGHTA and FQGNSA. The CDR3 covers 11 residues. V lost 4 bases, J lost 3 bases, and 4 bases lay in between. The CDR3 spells CASSSFYEQYF. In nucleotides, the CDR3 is TGTGCCAGCAGCTCGTTCTACGAGCAGTACTTC.

CDR3 in DNA: TGTGCCAGCAGTTTACTTCGGTCTGAAGCTTTCTTT. This sequence encodes CASSLLRSEAFF. The chain couples TRBV28 to TRBJ1-1; D unclear. V gave up 2 bases and J gave up 6 bases, with 7 bases separating them. CDR1 MDHEN and CDR2 SYDVKM come from the germline V gene. This CDR3 is 12 amino acids long.

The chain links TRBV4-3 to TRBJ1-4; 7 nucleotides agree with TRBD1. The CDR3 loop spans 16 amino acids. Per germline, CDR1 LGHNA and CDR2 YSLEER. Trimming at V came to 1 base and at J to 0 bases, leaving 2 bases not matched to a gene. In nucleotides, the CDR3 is TGCGCCAGCAGCCAAGCTCAGGGGGCAACTAATGAAAAACTGTTTTTT. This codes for CASSQAQGATNEKLFF.

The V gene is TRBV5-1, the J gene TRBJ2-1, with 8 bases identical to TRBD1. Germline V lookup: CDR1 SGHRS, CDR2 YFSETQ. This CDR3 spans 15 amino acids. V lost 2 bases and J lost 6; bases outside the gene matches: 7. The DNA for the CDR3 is TGCGCCAGCAGCTTAGGACAGGGTAAATCCAATGAGCAGTTCTTC. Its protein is CASSLGQGKSNEQFF.

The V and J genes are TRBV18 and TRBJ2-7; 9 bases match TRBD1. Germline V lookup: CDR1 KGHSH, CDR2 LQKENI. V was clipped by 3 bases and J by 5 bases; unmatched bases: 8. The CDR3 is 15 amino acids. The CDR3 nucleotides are TGTGCCAGCTCACCCCTTGGGACAGGGAGGGACGAGCAGTACTTC. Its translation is CASSPLGTGRDEQYF.

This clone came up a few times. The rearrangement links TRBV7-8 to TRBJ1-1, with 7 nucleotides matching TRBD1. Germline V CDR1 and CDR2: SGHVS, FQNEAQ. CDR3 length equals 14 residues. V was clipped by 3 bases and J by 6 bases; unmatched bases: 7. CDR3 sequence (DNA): TGTGCCAGCAGCTTCGACAGGGTTATTGCTGAAGCTTTCTTT. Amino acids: CASSFDRVIAEAFF.

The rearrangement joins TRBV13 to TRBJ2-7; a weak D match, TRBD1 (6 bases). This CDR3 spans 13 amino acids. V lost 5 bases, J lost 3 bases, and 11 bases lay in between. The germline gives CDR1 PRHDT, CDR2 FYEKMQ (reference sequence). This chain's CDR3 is CASSPGQLYEQYF. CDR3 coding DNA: TGTGCCAGCAGCCCGGGACAACTCTACGAGCAGTACTTC.